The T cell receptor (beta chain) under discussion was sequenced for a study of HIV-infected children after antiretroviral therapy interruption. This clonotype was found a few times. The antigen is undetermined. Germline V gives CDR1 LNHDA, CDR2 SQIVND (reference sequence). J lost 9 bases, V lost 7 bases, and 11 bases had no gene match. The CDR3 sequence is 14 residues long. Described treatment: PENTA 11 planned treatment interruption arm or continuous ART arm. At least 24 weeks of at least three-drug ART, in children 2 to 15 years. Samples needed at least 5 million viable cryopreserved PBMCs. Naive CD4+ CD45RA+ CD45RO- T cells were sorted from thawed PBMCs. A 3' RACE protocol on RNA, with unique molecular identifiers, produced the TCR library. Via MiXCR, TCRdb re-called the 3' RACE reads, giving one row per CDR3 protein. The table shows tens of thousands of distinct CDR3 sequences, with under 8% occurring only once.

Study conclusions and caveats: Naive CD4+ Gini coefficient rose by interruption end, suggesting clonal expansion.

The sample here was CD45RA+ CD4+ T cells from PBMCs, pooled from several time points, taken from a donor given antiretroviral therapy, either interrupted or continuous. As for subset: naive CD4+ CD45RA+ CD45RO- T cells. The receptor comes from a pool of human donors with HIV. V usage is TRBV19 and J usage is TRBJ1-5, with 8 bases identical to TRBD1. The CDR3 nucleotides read TGTGCCAGTACCGCGCGGACAGGGTTGATGCCCCAGCATTTT. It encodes CASTARTGLMPQHF. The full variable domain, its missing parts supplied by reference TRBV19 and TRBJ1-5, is DGGITQSPKYLFRKEGQNVTLSCEQNLNHDAMYWYRQDPGQGLRLIYYSQIVNDFQKGDIAEGYSVSREKKESFPLTVTSAQKNPTAFYLCASTARTGLMPQHFGDGTRLSIL.